The 19 T cell receptor beta chains reported below all come from one sample, sequenced in a study of blood T cells in healthy people across ages. Primers used in a second PCR of about 7 to 12 cycles were a sample-barcoded 5' primer and a J-beta primer mix. TCRdb itself ran the 5' RACE reads through MiXCR, one entry per CDR3 protein. The sample holds more than 800,000 distinct CDR3 sequences, around 45% seen once. Sequencing used blood. The receptors here all came from a woman aged 55-69 years in good health.

The chain couples TRBV30 to TRBJ2-7; 12 nucleotides align to TRBD2. V was pared by 2 bases and J by 7 bases, with 3 bases of the junction left unmatched. This CDR3 region has 13 residues. Germline V CDR1 and CDR2: GTSNPN, SVGIG (reference sequence). The DNA of the CDR3 is TGTGCCTGGAGTCTAGCGGGAGGGCAAGAGCAGTACTTC. Protein product: CAWSLAGGQEQYF.

This clonotype was detected only once. The J gene is TRBJ2-5, the V gene TRBV6-1, with unresolved D. The CDR3 contains 16 residues. Germline V lookup: CDR1 MNHNS, CDR2 SASEGT. V was trimmed by 1 base and J by 11 bases, leaving 23 bases between them. The CDR3 bases are TGTGCCAGCAGTGAAGAATATAAGCGATTTAGGGATGAGCAGTACTTC. Its translation: CASSEEYKRFRDEQYF.

This clonotype was observed a handful of times. The rearrangement joins TRBV7-9 to TRBJ2-5, with D tentatively TRBD2 (5 bases). V was trimmed by 5 bases and J by 3 bases, leaving 16 bases between them. CDR3 length equals 15 residues. The V gene's germline CDR1 is SEHNR and CDR2 FQNEAQ (reference sequence). Written as DNA, the CDR3 is TGTGCCAGCAGCCGACCGGGGAGCGTCGAAGAGACCCAGTACTTC. It codes for CASSRPGSVEETQYF.

This sequence joins TRBV6-1 and TRBJ2-1; the match to TRBD1 covers 7 bases. The trim removed 2 bases at V and 2 bases at J, leaving 9 bases unmatched. This CDR3 is built from 17 residues. Germline V lookup: CDR1 MNHNS, CDR2 SASEGT. The DNA of the CDR3 is TGTGCCAGCAGTGAATACCGAGACAGGGTTACCTACAATGAGCAGTTCTTC. Translated: CASSEYRDRVTYNEQFF.

About this clonotype: A junction end diverges from the germline sequence, so it may reflect a read error. The rearrangement uses TRBV11-2 and TRBJ2-5; 11 nucleotides agree with TRBD2. Germline loops: CDR1 SGHAT, CDR2 FQNNGV. The length of the CDR3 is 16 residues. The DNA of the CDR3 is TGTGTCAGCAGTTCTCTAGCGGGAGGTTCGGGAGAGACCCAGTACTTC. Its translation is CVSSSLAGGSGETQYF.

The chain links TRBV11-1 to TRBJ2-3, with D tentatively TRBD1 or TRBD2 (5 bases each). Germline CDR1 and CDR2: SGHAT and FQDESV (reference sequence). The CDR3 has 18 amino acids. Trimming shortened V by 2 bases and J by 1 base, and 19 bases separated the two germline ends. The CDR3 DNA is TGTGCCAGCAGCTTAAAAGGGACCGTGTCCTCTCGCACAGATACGCAGTATTTT. Its translation: CASSLKGTVSSRTDTQYF.

The genes are TRBV7-2 and TRBJ2-1, with D perhaps TRBD2 (6 bases). The CDR3 is 14 residues long. The germline gives CDR1 SGHTA, CDR2 FQGNSA. Deletions cut 4 bases from V and 5 bases from J, with 12 bases between. The CDR3 protein is CASSSGGAHNEQFF. The CDR3, as DNA: TGTGCCAGCAGCTCGGGCGGGGCCCACAATGAGCAGTTCTTC.

The chain recombines TRBV24-1 with TRBJ2-1, with D perhaps TRBD2 (6 bases). This CDR3 has 13 residues. V lost 6 bases to trimming and J lost 6 bases, with 11 bases between them. The V gene's germline CDR1 is KGHDR and CDR2 SFDVKD. The CDR3 sequence is CATSWRDGNEQFF. CDR3 bases: TGTGCCACCAGTTGGCGGGACGGCAATGAGCAGTTCTTC.

Notes on this clonotype: A much larger clone is a single base away; this may be a read error. CDR3 sequence (DNA): TGTGCCAGCAGCGTCGGGACAGCGAATTCACCCCTCCACTTT. Translated, it gives CASSVGTANSPLHF. The chain carries TRBV9 and TRBJ1-6; 7 nucleotides line up with TRBD1. This CDR3 has 14 amino acids. The J segment lost 7 bases and the V segment lost 2 bases, leaving 3 bases of the junction unmatched. Germline CDR1 SGDLS, CDR2 YYNGEE.

This chain joins TRBV5-1 and TRBJ2-1; 10 bases line up with TRBD2. This CDR3 has 17 residues. The germline V gene encodes CDR1 SGHRS and CDR2 YFSETQ. Losses at the gene ends were 3 bases for V and 0 bases for J; bases not matched to a gene: 6. The CDR3 region has the DNA TGCGCCAGCAGCTCCGACGGACTAGCGGACTCCTACAATGAGCAGTTCTTC. Protein: CASSSDGLADSYNEQFF.

The V and J genes are TRBV27 and TRBJ2-7, with a possible D match to TRBD1 (6 bases). The V gene's germline CDR1 is MNHEY and CDR2 SMNVEV (reference sequence). Trimming removed 3 bases from V and 6 bases from J, with 15 bases in between. This CDR3 has 14 residues. The CDR3 bases are TGTGCCAGCAGTTTTCAGGGGTCCCCCTTCGAGCAGTACTTC. Translated, it gives CASSFQGSPFEQYF.

The chain is built from TRBV5-1 and TRBJ1-2; 8 nucleotides match TRBD1. CDR1 is SGHRS, CDR2 YFSETQ, per germline. Trimming at V came to 4 bases and at J to 9 bases, leaving 8 bases not matched to a gene. The CDR3 spans 13 residues. The CDR3 coding sequence is TGCGCCAGCAGCACCGCGACAGGGGCCAGCTACACCTTC. Its protein is CASSTATGASYTF. Full variable domain (remainder filled in from reference TRBV5-1 and TRBJ1-2): KAGVTQTPRYLIKTRGQQVTLSCSPISGHRSVSWYQQTPGQGLQFLFEYFSETQRNKGNFPGRFSGRQFSNSRSEMNVSTLELGDSALYLCASSTATGASYTFGSGTRLTVV.

This clonotype occurred a few times. V gene TRBV4-1 combines with J gene TRBJ2-7; 7 bases align to TRBD2. The CDR3 totals 15 residues. CDR1 is MGHRA and CDR2 is YSYEKL in the germline V gene. J gave up 2 bases and V 6 bases, and 10 bases lay outside the gene matches. This chain's CDR3 is CASSPGRGSTYEQYF. Written as DNA, the CDR3 is TGCGCCAGCAGTCCTGGGAGGGGTTCGACCTACGAGCAGTACTTC.

J is TRBJ2-7 and V is TRBV12-3 or TRBV12-4, with a possible D match to TRBD2 (5 bases). V was cut by 8 bases and J by 6 bases, with 14 bases left in between. The CDR3 spans 12 residues. CDR3 DNA sequence: TGTGCCAGCGGAGCTAGCCTGGGCGAGCAGTACTTC. Encoded protein: CASGASLGEQYF.

About this clonotype itself: At one of its ends the junction is not consistent with the germline gene, which may arise from a read error. The rearrangement links TRBV15 to TRBJ2-3; the D is unclear. The CDR3 runs 11 residues. Germline V gene sequence: CDR1 LNHNV, CDR2 YYDKDF (reference sequence). Here the CDR3 reads CAASSLNTQYF. The CDR3 region has the DNA TGTGCCGCCAGCAGTCTGAATACGCAGTATTTT.

There are a few counts of this clonotype. The chain has TRBV6-1 and TRBJ1-4, with a tentative D call TRBD1 (6 bases). Germline V gene lookup returns CDR1 MNHNS and CDR2 SASEGT. The CDR3 loop spans 16 amino acids. CDR3 protein: CGAAPTGPTTNEKLFF. The CDR3 DNA reads TGTGGGGCCGCCCCGACAGGACCCACAACTAATGAAAAACTGTTTTTT.

This clonotype has only a few counts. The chain joins TRBV6-6 to TRBJ2-1; D remains ambiguous. Between the trimmed V and J ends, which lost 6 bases and 10 bases, there was a span of 13 bases. The CDR3 length is 12 residues. The germline V gene has CDR1 MNHNY and CDR2 SVGAGI (reference sequence). CDR3 residues: CASSPNIREQFF. CDR3 in DNA: TGTGCCAGCAGCCCCAACATCCGGGAGCAGTTCTTC.

The rearrangement joins TRBV6-1 to TRBJ1-5, with a weak D call TRBD1 (5 bases). The CDR3 is made up of 16 amino acids. Trimming took 3 bases from V and 7 from J, leaving 19 bases between them. Germline lookup yields CDR1 MNHNS and CDR2 SASEGT. The CDR3 reads CASSEGHRTNQQPQHF. CDR3 coding DNA: TGTGCCAGCAGTGAGGGGCACCGAACCAACCAACAGCCCCAGCATTTT.

The V call is TRBV6-2 or TRBV6-3, the J call TRBJ2-6; possible D gene TRBD2, 5 bases. Trimming cost V 2 bases and J 0 bases, with 14 bases left between them. From germline, CDR1 is MNHEY and CDR2 SVGEGT. The CDR3 is 18 amino acids. CDR3 in amino acids: CASSYTRPGYSGANVLTF. DNA for the CDR3: TGTGCCAGCAGTTACACGAGACCGGGATACTCTGGGGCCAACGTCCTGACTTTC.